This record concerns one T cell receptor beta chain sequence. As yet, its antigen is unknown. Construction of TCR beta libraries relied on iRepertoire HTBI primers and on Arm-PCR targeting CDR3 regions. Each CDR3 protein gets one entry after TCRdb re-called the multiplex PCR reads with MiXCR. Among 360,000 or so distinct CDR3 sequences listed, 16% were seen once. These data belong to a study of regulatory T cells in long-lasting Graves disease. Study-wide points: Clonotypes that were public and shared totalled roughly 3,000 in persistent patients versus roughly 1,000 in new patients.

The time point denotes: newly diagnosed GD, antithyroid drugs for less than 3 months. Scientists built the TCR library using RNA that was extracted from PBMCs. V dropped 0 bases and J dropped 4 bases, with 12 bases sitting between them. Germline lookup yields CDR1 PRHDT and CDR2 FYEKMQ (reference sequence). This CDR3 comprises 15 residues. These data are also associated with another study on T cells in Graves' hyperthyroidism and ophthalmopathy.

The TCR originated in a woman aged 18-29 years with Graves disease. The sequences come from peripheral blood mononuclear cells (PBMCs), collected at new diagnosis, from a patient treated with antithyroid drugs. This sequence joins TRBV13 and TRBJ1-2; D ambiguous. In DNA form, the CDR3 reads TGTGCCAGCAGCTTAGGCCTCGAGGGCGGCTATGGCTACACCTTC. Encoded protein: CASSLGLEGGYGYTF.